One sample yielded the 2 T cell receptor beta chains listed below, sequenced in a study of monozygotic twins with inflammatory bowel disease. TCRdb re-called the 5' RACE reads; one entry per CDR3 protein, DNA not given. This repertoire includes fewer than 350,000 distinct CDR3 sequences. The sequenced sample consisted of blood. These receptors all stem from a human donor with ulcerative colitis or Crohn's disease, or a healthy co-twin of an affected twin (not recorded which).

V gene TRBV30 combines with J gene TRBJ1-4; TCRdb outputs TRBD1, but without DNA this stays unchecked. The CDR3 extends over 14 amino acids. Germline V gene data show CDR1 as GTSNPN and CDR2 as SVGIG (reference sequence). CDR3 sequence: CAWSVARGHEKLFF.

V gene TRBV7-3 combines with J gene TRBJ2-1; no DNA is available, so the TRBD1 call from TCRdb remains unchecked. CDR1 is SGHTA and CDR2 is FQGTGA in the germline V gene. This CDR3 has 15 amino acids. CDR3 amino acids: CASSLADTGRNEQFF.